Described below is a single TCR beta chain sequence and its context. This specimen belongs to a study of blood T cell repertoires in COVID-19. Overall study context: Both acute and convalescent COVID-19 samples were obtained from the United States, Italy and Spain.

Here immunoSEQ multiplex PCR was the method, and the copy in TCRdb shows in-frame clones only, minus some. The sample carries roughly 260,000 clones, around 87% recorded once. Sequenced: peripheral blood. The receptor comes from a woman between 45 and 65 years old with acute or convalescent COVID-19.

The CDR3 DNA sequence: TGTGCCAGTAGCCTTGGACAGGGCGATGGCTACACCTTC. Translation gives CASSLGQGDGYTF. This chain uses TRBV19 with TRBJ1-2; 8 nucleotides line up with TRBD1. V shed 6 bases, J shed 6 bases, and the junction held 6 bases outside the gene matches. Germline V lookup: CDR1 LNHDA, CDR2 SQIVND (reference sequence). This CDR3 has 13 residues. Full variable domain (missing parts from reference TRBV19 and TRBJ1-2): DGGITQSPKYLFRKEGQNVTLSCEQNLNHDAMYWYRQDPGQGLRLIYYSQIVNDFQKGDIAEGYSVSREKKESFPLTVTSAQKNPTAFYLCASSLGQGDGYTFGSGTRLTVV.